The sequence of this T cell receptor beta chain was determined in a study of human T cells and chemical hapten exposure. TCRdb used MiXCR to reprocess the RACE reads, holding one entry per CDR3 protein. The sample yields 340,000 or so distinct CDR3 sequences, roughly 6.9% seen once. Stated time point: patch test 1, 2 weeks after DPC sensitization. Treatment meaning: therapeutic diphenylcyclopropenone sensitization with weekly scalp DPC. Only a few counts were recorded for this clonotype. The TCR originated in a woman under 30 with alopecia areata. Some clones in this sample may be carry-over from other donors' samples. The sample here was whole blood, taken in connection with sensitization to the hapten diphenylcyclopropenone (DPC).

CDR3 sequence reads: CASSPIFHNSPLHF. The DNA of the CDR3 is TGTGCCAGCAGCCCAATTTTCCATAATTCACCCCTCCACTTT. The chain carries TRBV28 and TRBJ1-6; D is uncertain. Trimming took 6 bases from V and 5 from J, leaving 11 bases between them. Germline V gives CDR1 MDHEN, CDR2 SYDVKM. The CDR3 has 14 amino acids.